Sequencing of this TCR beta chain was carried out in a study of control samples from healthy donors and cancer patients. The method was immunoSEQ multiplex PCR; TCRdb's version includes in-frame clones alone and lacks a portion of them. The table has 150,000 to 200,000 clones, around 90% seen once. The CDR3 has 15 amino acids. Trimming cost V 5 bases and J 0 bases, with 14 bases left between them. The germline V gene encodes CDR1 MNHEY and CDR2 SVGEGT. The V and J genes are TRBV6-2 or TRBV6-3 and TRBJ2-7; D is uncertain. The receptor was isolated from a man in his thirties or forties in good health. The specimen was blood. The CDR3 sequence is CASSNPVGISYEQYF. DNA of the CDR3: TGTGCCAGCAGTAATCCGGTGGGAATCTCCTACGAGCAGTACTTC.